Shown below are 21 T cell receptor beta chains from a single sample sequenced in a study of T cell changes during pregnancy in multiple sclerosis. Some clones are missing from TCRdb's copy, which holds only in-frame ones; the method was immunoSEQ multiplex PCR. In the table there are roughly 22,000 clones, more than 85% of which are singletons. The sample consisted of CD4+ T cells from peripheral blood mononuclear cells, taken after pregnancy. The receptors stem from a female donor in good health, enrolled as a control in a pregnancy study.

The chain joins TRBV2 to TRBJ1-1, with D unclear. Germline V gene data show CDR1 as SNHLY and CDR2 as FYNNEI. This CDR3 has 15 residues. Trimming removed 6 bases from V and 1 base from J, with 15 bases in between. As DNA, the CDR3 is TGTGCCAGCAGCGCCGATCGGGGTTGGAACACTGAAGCTTTCTTT. As protein: CASSADRGWNTEAFF.

This clone has only one observation. This rearrangement joins TRBV28 to TRBJ2-7, with TRBD1 identical over 8 bases. Germline-derived CDR1 and CDR2 are MDHEN and SYDVKM. The junction had 11 bases not matched to a gene; V was cut back by 5 bases and J by 2 bases. CDR3 size: 16 residues. As DNA, the CDR3 is TGTGCCAGCAGTCCTACCGGGGGACAGGACACCTACGAGCAGTACTTC. The encoded protein is CASSPTGGQDTYEQYF.

The chain has TRBV7-2 and TRBJ2-7, with 14 bases identical to TRBD2. CDR3 size: 15 residues. Looked up from germline, CDR1 is SGHTA and CDR2 is FQGNSA. V gave up 6 bases and J gave up 3 bases; unmatched junction bases: 4. The CDR3 nucleotides are TGTGCCAGCAGACCGGGACTAGCGGGAGTCTACGAGCAGTACTTC. This sequence encodes CASRPGLAGVYEQYF.

DNA for the CDR3: TGTGCCAGCTCCCAAACGGAAGCGACTACAGGGGGGAACATTCAGTACTTC. Protein sequence: CASSQTEATTGGNIQYF. The V call is TRBV18, the J call TRBJ2-4; 8 nucleotides align to TRBD1. Germline-derived CDR1 and CDR2 are KGHSH and LQKENI. The CDR3 spans 17 residues. V was clipped by 6 bases and J by 7 bases; unmatched bases: 17.

J is TRBJ1-4 and V is TRBV30; perhaps TRBD1 as D (6 bases). Germline V lookup: CDR1 GTSNPN, CDR2 SVGIG (reference sequence). CDR3 length equals 14 residues. The ends were cut back, 3 bases at V and 8 bases at J, with 16 bases in the middle. CDR3 coding DNA: TGTGCCTGGAGCGGGGCGGGGGCCAGGGAAAAACTGTTTTTT. It is translated as CAWSGAGAREKLFF.

The chain uses TRBV7-9 and TRBJ1-2; 8 nucleotides match TRBD1. CDR1 and CDR2 (germline): SEHNR, FQNEAQ (reference sequence). J lost 8 bases, V lost 1 base, and 6 bases had no gene match. The CDR3 has 14 amino acids. CDR3 sequence: CASSLDQGASGYTF. The CDR3 bases are TGTGCCAGCAGCTTAGACCAGGGGGCATCCGGCTACACCTTC.

V usage is TRBV6-5 and J usage is TRBJ2-7; no firm D call. Per germline, CDR1 MNHEY and CDR2 SVGAGI. V was shortened by 0 bases and J by 4 bases, with 10 bases between the two germline ends. This CDR3 region has 14 residues. The CDR3 DNA follows: TGTGCCAGCAGTTACTCGGCCGCGACTTACGAGCAGTACTTC. Encoded protein: CASSYSAATYEQYF.

The table lists this clone with a count of one. The J gene is TRBJ2-7, the V gene TRBV6-1; 9 nucleotides agree with TRBD2. Germline CDR1 and CDR2: MNHNS and SASEGT. The CDR3 is made up of 12 amino acids. V shed 7 bases, J shed 9 bases, and the junction held 7 bases outside the gene matches. CDR3 region: CASTRGGVWQYF. As DNA, the CDR3 is TGTGCCAGCACGCGGGGGGGAGTTTGGCAGTACTTC.

The rearrangement joins TRBV6-6 to TRBJ1-1; maybe TRBD1 (5 bases). From germline, CDR1 is MNHNY and CDR2 SVGAGI (reference sequence). CDR3 length: 15 residues. V lost 6 bases and J 1 base, leaving 15 bases between the germline ends. CDR3 protein: CASRKRGNRNTEAFF. The DNA of the CDR3 is TGTGCCAGCAGGAAACGGGGGAACAGGAACACTGAAGCTTTCTTT.

This sequence joins TRBV18 and TRBJ1-1; no clear D. The CDR3 length is 13 residues. The V end lost 6 bases, the J end lost 3 bases, and 11 bases lay between the germline ends. Germline CDR1 KGHSH, CDR2 LQKENI. Here the CDR3 reads CASSQRVDTEAFF. CDR3 nucleotides: TGTGCCAGCTCCCAACGCGTGGACACTGAAGCTTTCTTT.

The chain combines TRBV19 with TRBJ1-5; D not certain. V dropped 5 bases and J dropped 6 bases, with 17 bases sitting between them. The CDR3 covers 15 residues. The germline V gene encodes CDR1 LNHDA and CDR2 SQIVND (reference sequence). DNA of the CDR3: TGTGCCAGTAGTGGGCCCAATGCGGGTATTCAGCCCCAGCATTTT. It encodes CASSGPNAGIQPQHF.

Only a few counts were recorded for this clone. CDR3 nucleotide sequence: TGCGCCAGCAGCTTGTTCGGGAATATGGACACTGAAGCTTTCTTT. Protein: CASSLFGNMDTEAFF. V is TRBV5-1 and J is TRBJ1-1; no firm D call. Germline loops: CDR1 SGHRS, CDR2 YFSETQ. The ends were cut back, 1 base at V and 3 bases at J, with 13 bases in the middle. The CDR3 runs 15 residues.

This sequence joins TRBV28 and TRBJ1-3; D is perhaps TRBD1 (5 bases). The CDR3 runs to 14 residues. The germline V gene encodes CDR1 MDHEN and CDR2 SYDVKM. The V end lost 8 bases, the J end lost 0 bases, and 11 bases lay between the germline ends. CDR3 sequence: CASVRDPSGNTIYF. CDR3 sequence (DNA): TGTGCCAGCGTCAGGGATCCCTCTGGAAACACCATATATTTT.

This rearrangement joins TRBV28 to TRBJ1-1; tentative D call: TRBD1 (5 bases). Trimming shortened V by 5 bases and J by 0 bases, and 13 bases separated the two germline ends. CDR3 length equals 15 residues. CDR1 MDHEN and CDR2 SYDVKM come from the germline V gene. This CDR3 reads CASSGAGKMNTEAFF. Written as DNA, the CDR3 is TGTGCCAGCAGTGGGGCAGGGAAAATGAACACTGAAGCTTTCTTT.

The V call is TRBV4-3, the J call TRBJ2-3; maybe TRBD2 (5 bases). Germline CDR1 reads LGHNA; CDR2 reads YSLEER. The CDR3 length is 15 residues. The V gene lost 6 bases and the J gene lost 4 bases, with 17 bases spanning the gap. The CDR3 region is CASSPGVGNADTQYF. The CDR3, as DNA: TGCGCCAGCAGTCCCGGGGTCGGGAACGCAGATACGCAGTATTTT.

In DNA, the CDR3 is TGTGCCAGCAGTTTACGTCTGGGGGCCTTTGATCCAGATACGCAGTATTTT. As protein: CASSLRLGAFDPDTQYF. The chain carries TRBV28 and TRBJ2-3, with a tentative D call TRBD1 (6 bases). CDR1 MDHEN and CDR2 SYDVKM come from the germline V gene. V was cut by 2 bases and J by 4 bases, with 19 bases left in between. There are 17 residues in the CDR3.

This clone occurred once. CDR3 amino acids: CASSIAGEGAYEQYF. The CDR3 bases are TGTGCCAGTAGTATAGCGGGGGAAGGAGCCTACGAGCAGTACTTC. The V and J genes are TRBV19 and TRBJ2-7, with D possibly TRBD2 on 6 matching bases. V lost 1 base to trimming and J lost 2 bases, with 12 bases between them. CDR1 is LNHDA and CDR2 is SQIVND in the germline V gene (reference sequence). The CDR3 length is 15 residues.

The CDR3 sequence is CASSWPGDYGYTF. CDR3 DNA: TGTGCCAGCAGTTGGCCAGGGGACTATGGCTACACCTTC. The chain has TRBV28 and TRBJ1-2, with D possibly being TRBD1 (6 bases). V was pared by 4 bases and J by 3 bases, with 9 bases between. The CDR3 loop spans 13 amino acids. Looked up from germline, CDR1 is MDHEN and CDR2 is SYDVKM.

J is TRBJ1-4 and V is TRBV28; D is possibly TRBD1 (5 bases). CDR1 MDHEN and CDR2 SYDVKM come from the germline V gene. V was pared by 11 bases and J by 7 bases, with 17 bases between. The CDR3 consists of 13 residues. CDR3 in amino acids: CAAAGRQSEKLFF. CDR3 coding DNA: TGTGCCGCAGCGGGACGCCAGTCTGAAAAACTGTTTTTT.

This chain links TRBV30 with TRBJ1-2; the D gene is possibly TRBD1 (6 bases). CDR1 and CDR2 (germline): GTSNPN, SVGIG (reference sequence). The CDR3 contains 13 residues. Trimming left V 5 bases short and J 2 bases short, with 12 bases between. CDR3 residues: CAWGWTVNYGYTF. Here the CDR3 DNA reads TGTGCCTGGGGGTGGACAGTCAACTATGGCTACACCTTC.

The CDR3 nucleotides are TGTGCCAGTAATGGTAGGACTAGTTACACAGATACGCAGTATTTT. Translated: CASNGRTSYTDTQYF. The chain combines TRBV19 with TRBJ2-3; 7 nucleotides line up with TRBD2. CDR3 length: 15 residues. V trimming: 7 bases; J trimming: 2 bases; junction bases outside the gene matches: 9. The V gene's germline CDR1 is LNHDA and CDR2 SQIVND (reference sequence).